This record covers a single T cell receptor (beta chain). The clone's antigen remains unknown. Base qualities are not at hand, and no much larger clone is one base apart. The data originate from a study of response to subunit inactivated influenza vaccine (dated by TCRdb to the late 2010s). For the study in its entirety: Deep quantitative T cell receptor repertoire profiling was used in the study to track responses to a trivalent subunit inactivated influenza vaccine. General findings and caveats noted by the study authors: It was suggested by the authors that each seasonal influenza vaccination may recruit only a limited number of new T cells.

Receptor amplification or capture employed RT-PCR. TCRdb records Illumina HiSeq 2500 as the sequencer. Starting from the raw public reads, TCRdb applied fastp trimming at Q25, assembled clones with MiXCR and retained in-frame beta chains. Rows with a matching CDR3 protein are joined into one entry that keeps the most common DNA and genes. The sample table records roughly 650,000 distinct CDR3 sequences; approximately 15% of these occur just once. In total, the top ten clones hold 7.5% to 8% of the sample. The germline V gene (reference sequence) sets CDR1 to DFQATT and CDR2 to SNEGSKA. V and J are trimmed by 7 bases and 4 bases, and the gene matches miss 9 bases of the junction. Spanning cysteine to phenylalanine, the CDR3 consists of 14 amino acids. Of all the DNA, just the CDR3 is kept, 42 bases in frame from base 1.

The sequence was obtained from a man aged 50 to 59 who received an inactivated influenza vaccine. Donor details come from another sample of the same person, matched by shared clones. The chain couples TRBV20-1 to TRBJ2-5, and TRBD2 matches 10 of the central bases. Sequenced material: PBMCs from blood, taken 14 to 15 days before vaccination. CDR3 protein: CSGTTIAGGETQYF. The nucleotide sequence reads TGCAGTGGAACGACGATAGCGGGAGGAGAGACCCAGTACTTC.